The 16 T cell receptor beta chains below all came from one sample that was sequenced in a study of neurological immune-mediated disorders. TCRdb reprocessed the 5' RACE reads with MiXCR, giving one entry per CDR3 protein. Of roughly 60,000 distinct CDR3 sequences in the sample, approximately 4.6% were seen once. Sequenced: PBMCs. The receptors originated from a woman aged 45-65 years with multiple sclerosis.

This clonotype came up many times. This chain links TRBV29-1 with TRBJ2-4; TRBD2 agrees at 7 bases. CDR3 length: 14 residues. Trimming took 7 bases from V and 7 from J; bases not matched to a gene: 13. Germline values: CDR1 SQVTM, CDR2 ANQGSEA. CDR3 protein: CSGRGSGRGNIQYF. As DNA, the CDR3 is TGCAGCGGACGGGGAAGCGGGCGGGGGAACATTCAGTACTTC.

This clonotype was detected ten times or more. V is TRBV7-9 and J is TRBJ2-3; D gene uncertain. Per the germline V gene, CDR1 is SEHNR and CDR2 is FQNEAQ (reference sequence). The CDR3 loop spans 12 amino acids. Deletions cut 1 base from V and 6 bases from J, with 5 bases between. CDR3: CASSLVQDTQYF. Written as DNA, the CDR3 is TGTGCCAGCAGCTTAGTCCAGGATACGCAGTATTTT.

This clonotype was recorded many times. The rearrangement joins TRBV7-8 to TRBJ2-1, with 12 bases aligning to TRBD2. Trimming at V came to 5 bases and at J to 7 bases, leaving 9 bases not matched to a gene. There are 16 residues in the CDR3. Germline V gene sequence: CDR1 SGHVS, CDR2 FQNEAQ. CDR3 loop: CASSPGGLAGTNEQFF. CDR3 DNA sequence: TGTGCCAGCAGCCCGGGCGGACTAGCGGGGACTAATGAGCAGTTCTTC.

This chain connects TRBV18 to TRBJ2-3; TRBD2 matches 7 bases. Germline values: CDR1 KGHSH, CDR2 LQKENI. Trimming took 0 bases from V and 0 from J; bases not matched to a gene: 3. The CDR3 runs 16 residues. The CDR3 reads CASSPPLAESTDTQYF. The CDR3 DNA reads TGTGCCAGCTCACCACCTCTAGCGGAGAGCACAGATACGCAGTATTTT. Full variable domain (outside the CDR3, taken from reference TRBV18 and TRBJ2-3): NAGVMQNPRHLVRRRGQEARLRCSPMKGHSHVYWYRQLPEEGLKFMVYLQKENIIDESGMPKERFSAEFPKEGPSILRIQQVVRGDSAAYFCASSPPLAESTDTQYFGPGTRLTVL.

Regarding this clonotype: The junction does not match germline at one end; this may be a read error. This chain connects TRBV20-1 to TRBJ2-2; perhaps D is TRBD1 or TRBD2 (5 bases each). CDR3 size: 13 residues. Germline values: CDR1 DFQATT, CDR2 SNEGSKA (reference sequence). The CDR3 nucleotides read TGTAGTGCTAGGTCCCCAGGGACCGAGGAGCTGTTTTTT. Encoded protein: CSARSPGTEELFF.

This clonotype was recorded at least ten times. The junction and the germline gene differ at one end; a read error may be behind it. CDR3 sequence reads: CASSYAFGSQAQNF. CDR3 nucleotide sequence: TGTGCCAGCAGTTACGCCTTCGGGAGCCAGGCCCAGAATTTT. V gene TRBV6-5 combines with J gene TRBJ1-5; no definite D call. The germline gives CDR1 MNHEY, CDR2 SVGAGI. The CDR3 covers 14 residues.

This clonotype was seen many times. The junction and the germline gene differ at one end; a read error may be behind it. The CDR3, as DNA: TGTGCCAGCAGTTTATCAGGGCAGCCCCAGAATTTT. Translating gives CASSLSGQPQNF. The V and J genes are TRBV12-3 or TRBV12-4 and TRBJ1-5, with a possible D match to TRBD1 (5 bases). CDR3 length: 12 residues.

As for this clonotype: One end of the junction varies from germline; a read error may be responsible. The rearrangement uses TRBV4-3 and TRBJ1-6; 7 nucleotides match TRBD1. CDR1 is LGHNA, CDR2 YSLEER, per germline. This CDR3 is built from 14 residues. For the CDR3, the DNA is TGCGCCAGCAGCCACGGACAGGACCTTTCACCCCTCAACTTT. Translating it yields CASSHGQDLSPLNF.

This clonotype has a count of ten or more. This rearrangement joins TRBV15 to TRBJ1-2; TRBD1 aligns across 7 bases. The CDR3 extends over 15 amino acids. V shed 0 bases, J shed 6 bases, and the junction held 7 bases outside the gene matches. Germline CDR1 and CDR2: LNHNV and YYDKDF (reference sequence). The CDR3 region is CATSRDGTGTDGYTF. The CDR3 DNA is TGTGCCACCAGCAGAGATGGCACCGGGACAGATGGCTACACCTTC.

This clonotype was observed at least ten times. The rearrangement uses TRBV20-1 and TRBJ1-3; TRBD1 is a possible D gene (6 bases). The V gene lost 0 bases and the J gene lost 4 bases, with 16 bases spanning the gap. In germline, CDR1 is DFQATT, CDR2 SNEGSKA (reference sequence). The CDR3 consists of 16 residues. CDR3: CSARELGGGRGNTIYF. Written as DNA, the CDR3 is TGCAGTGCTAGAGAGTTGGGAGGGGGAAGAGGAAACACCATATATTTT.

This clonotype showed up many times. The V call is TRBV4-1, the J call TRBJ2-4; a possible D gene is TRBD1 (6 bases). Germline V lookup: CDR1 MGHRA, CDR2 YSYEKL. Trimming left V 1 base short and J 4 bases short, with 20 bases between. CDR3 length: 18 amino acids. CDR3 bases: TGCGCCAGCAGCCAAGGACTCCTAACCGAAGGGACAAAAAACATTCAGTACTTC. It encodes CASSQGLLTEGTKNIQYF.

This clonotype was recorded at least ten times. At one of its ends the junction is not consistent with the germline gene, which may arise from a read error. The chain links TRBV9 to TRBJ1-5, with D maybe TRBD1 (5 bases). Per the germline V gene, CDR1 is SGDLS and CDR2 is YYNGEE. The CDR3 covers 14 residues. CDR3 sequence: CASIPVRAHQPQNF. The CDR3 nucleotides read TGTGCCAGCATACCCGTCAGGGCCCATCAGCCCCAGAATTTT.

This clonotype was found many times. The chain couples TRBV5-1 to TRBJ2-1; 10 nucleotides line up with TRBD2. Trimming took 0 bases from V and 12 from J; bases not matched to a gene: 15. CDR1 is SGHRS and CDR2 is YFSETQ in the germline V gene. There are 17 residues in the CDR3. The CDR3 region is CASSLAIGASGGASQFF. The CDR3 DNA reads TGCGCCAGCAGCTTGGCCATAGGAGCGAGCGGGGGGGCATCGCAGTTCTTC.

This clonotype occurred many times. CDR3 region: CASSLLLASGNTIYF. CDR3 bases: TGTGCCAGCAGCTTACTTCTGGCGTCTGGAAACACCATATATTTT. The V and J genes are TRBV11-2 and TRBJ1-3; D not certain. CDR1 and CDR2 (germline): SGHAT, FQNNGV. The CDR3 consists of 15 residues. The V end was cut by 2 bases, the J end by 1 base, with 9 bases between.

This clonotype was picked up many times. The genes are TRBV5-1 and TRBJ2-1; no clear D. V was clipped by 0 bases and J by 5 bases, with 12 bases between them. This CDR3 spans 15 amino acids. CDR1 SGHRS and CDR2 YFSETQ come from the germline V gene. CDR3 residues: CASSLVAGTHNEQFF. CDR3 coding DNA: TGCGCCAGCAGCTTGGTTGCTGGTACCCACAATGAGCAGTTCTTC. Filled out from reference TRBV5-1 and TRBJ2-1, the complete variable domain reads KAGVTQTPRYLIKTRGQQVTLSCSPISGHRSVSWYQQTPGQGLQFLFEYFSETQRNKGNFPGRFSGRQFSNSRSEMNVSTLELGDSALYLCASSLVAGTHNEQFFGPGTRLTVL.

This clonotype was seen ten or more times. J is TRBJ2-7 and V is TRBV5-1; possibly TRBD1 or TRBD2 for D (5 bases each). Germline V gives CDR1 SGHRS, CDR2 YFSETQ. V was shortened by 7 bases and J by 3 bases, with 17 bases between the two germline ends. This CDR3 comprises 14 residues. The CDR3 here is CASRQTGPNYEQYF. The CDR3 nucleotides are TGCGCCAGCCGCCAAACGGGACCGAACTACGAGCAGTACTTC. Full variable domain (missing parts from reference TRBV5-1 and TRBJ2-7): KAGVTQTPRYLIKTRGQQVTLSCSPISGHRSVSWYQQTPGQGLQFLFEYFSETQRNKGNFPGRFSGRQFSNSRSEMNVSTLELGDSALYLCASRQTGPNYEQYFGPGTRLTVT.